The 5 T cell receptor beta chains presented below share a single source sample, sequenced in a study of beta chain features in type 1 diabetes. The authors reverse transcribed all of the isolated RNA, so sequencing captured expressed TCRB transcripts. Clones were read by immunoSEQ multiplex PCR, and TCRdb kept only the in-frame ones, dropping some. The data show about 140,000 clones, around a tenth seen once. The sequencing input was central memory CD4+ T cells from blood. The receptors were gathered from a middle-aged woman in good health.

Only a few counts were recorded for this clone. The gene calls are TRBV27 and TRBJ2-7, with D perhaps TRBD2 (6 bases). Trimming left V 4 bases short and J 0 bases short, with 13 bases between. Germline CDR1 and CDR2: MNHEY and SMNVEV (reference sequence). The CDR3 sequence is 15 residues long. The CDR3: CASSSRGYASYEQYF. The DNA for the CDR3 is TGTGCCAGCAGTTCCCGGGGGTACGCCTCCTACGAGCAGTACTTC.

This clone was picked up a small number of times. V gene TRBV9 combines with J gene TRBJ1-2; 7 bases agree with TRBD1. This CDR3 is built from 14 residues. Germline loops: CDR1 SGDLS, CDR2 YYNGEE. V was pared by 3 bases and J by 4 bases, with 6 bases of the junction left unmatched. CDR3 sequence reads: CASSGQGKGYGYTF. CDR3 in DNA: TGTGCCAGCAGCGGACAGGGTAAAGGCTATGGCTACACCTTC.

This clone came up a few times. The chain carries TRBV5-1 and TRBJ2-1; TRBD2 agrees at 7 bases. The CDR3 covers 15 residues. Germline V gives CDR1 SGHRS, CDR2 YFSETQ. V lost 5 bases, J lost 0 bases, and 5 bases stayed unmatched. In DNA, the CDR3 is TGCGCCAGCAGAGACGGCGGGAGCTCCTACAATGAGCAGTTCTTC. Encoded protein: CASRDGGSSYNEQFF.

V gene TRBV6-1 combines with J gene TRBJ2-3; 7 bases map to TRBD1. The CDR3 runs 15 residues. Looked up from germline, CDR1 is MNHNS and CDR2 is SASEGT. Trimming took 5 bases from V and 4 from J; bases not matched to a gene: 9. CDR3 protein: CASSPRQGEADTQYF. The CDR3 DNA reads TGTGCCAGCAGTCCACGACAGGGTGAAGCAGATACGCAGTATTTT.

This clone was seen more than once but under ten times. The chain links TRBV7-9 to TRBJ2-7; 11 bases line up with TRBD1. CDR1 is SEHNR, CDR2 FQNEAQ, per germline (reference sequence). The CDR3 length is 15 residues. V lost 3 bases and J lost 6; bases outside the gene matches: 7. Here the CDR3 DNA reads TGTGCCAGCAGCTTGGGACAGGGGGGGACATTCGAGCAGTACTTC. Its protein product is CASSLGQGGTFEQYF. The whole variable domain, filled in from reference TRBV7-9 and TRBJ2-7, reads DTGVSQNPRHKITKRGQNVTFRCDPISEHNRLYWYRQTLGQGPEFLTYFQNEAQLEKSRLLSDRFSAERPKGSFSTLEIQRTEQGDSAMYLCASSLGQGGTFEQYFGPGTRLTVT.